This TCR beta chain was obtained from a study of T cells in Graves' hyperthyroidism and ophthalmopathy (dated by TCRdb to 2018 to 2020). Study-level background: Peripheral blood was collected at initial diagnosis, before any treatment. To identify TCR V-J signatures that set the groups apart, the researchers used a discovery cohort of 90 to 100 patients, made up of around 40 with Graves' ophthalmopathy and some 58 with stable Graves' hyperthyroidism. Prospective prediction of ophthalmopathy was tested in an independent validation cohort consisting of 18 hyperthyroidism patients and over 15 patients who later progressed to ophthalmopathy. The roughly 100 discovery patients were randomly divided into training and test sets at a 7:3 ratio. In several Graves' hyperthyroidism patients, the study also compared T-cell repertoires from thyroid tissue with T-cell repertoires from blood. Once sampling was done, hyperthyroidism patients were given methimazole at a starting dose of 30 mg daily, whereas ophthalmopathy patients were given high-dose intravenous methylprednisolone. The paper reports TCR Vbeta CDR3 sequencing of some 140 peripheral blood samples: under 45 ophthalmopathy, about 75 hyperthyroidism and around 17 progressor patients.

Ophthalmopathy patients had moderately to severely active disease, Clinical Activity Score of at least 3, NOSPECS grade of at least 4, and duration under 3 months. Exclusion was applied to patients with uncontrolled infections, other autoimmune diseases, pregnancy or lactation. Clinical symptoms, serum thyroxine and TRAb, thyroid ultrasound, and orbital computed tomography formed the basis for the diagnoses. PBMCs were separated from under 11 ml of fresh peripheral blood using Ficoll-Paque density gradient centrifugation. Total RNA was extracted using Trizol reagent, and RNA quality was assessed on an Agilent 2100 Bioanalyzer. This clonotype was observed a handful of times. What this receptor recognizes is not known. Germline is not matched at one junction end, which may reflect a read error. Amplification of TCR beta CDR3 regions was carried out from RNA transcripts. The first round of RT-PCR for the TCR CDR3 was performed with the HTBI primer set and the Qiagen OneStep RT-PCR kit. A second multiplex PCR round built the libraries, followed by size selection and purification. Sequencing of the libraries was done on an Illumina HiSeq2000 using paired-end 100 bp reads. As for how the authors treated the data: SOAPnuke was used to process the raw data, removing reads that contained adapters or uncalled bases, had a mean Phred below 15, or lacked an exact match to the constant primer or identifier. High-quality paired reads were merged with COPE v1.2.5, and unique nucleotide sequences were defined as clonotypes. MiTCR v1.1 was used to align the clonotypes against IMGT TRBV, TRBD and TRBJ reference segments. Only V-J combinations with frequency above 0.0001, covering about 99% of repertoires, were analysed. The TCS score was defined as F50 (clonal expansion) divided by E x V (chaos), with BLOSUM62-based TCRdist calculated between CDR3 peptides within each V-J. Welch's t-statistics and random forest reduced several hundred V-J features to roughly 13, which were used in a naive Bayes classifier (R e1071). In-frame beta chains were kept once TCRdb had trimmed the public reads at Q25 with fastp and called clones with MiXCR. Rows are unified per CDR3 protein, each entry keeping the most common DNA and genes. The V and J calls, along with clone size, are taken from TCRdb and not from the paper's own processing. The sample includes 450,000 to 550,000 distinct CDR3 sequences, with roughly a quarter observed a single time. The top ten clonotypes cover roughly 12% of the sample.

Summary of the overall study and its limitations: Most expanded thyroid clonotypes (frequency above 0.001) were also detected in blood, a finding suggesting that blood repertoires may reflect thyroid immune responses. Sample size was not statistically predetermined, and blinding of investigators to group allocation was not performed. A model built on a 13 V-J signature distinguished ophthalmopathy from stable hyperthyroidism, reaching about 88% sensitivity and about 81% specificity in cross-validation and 80%/75% in testing. During validation, the model predicted progression to ophthalmopathy a median of approximately 7 months ahead of onset, with around 71% sensitivity and 72.22% specificity.

The sequenced sample consisted of blood. The TCR originated in a woman younger than 45 with Graves' ophthalmopathy.

CDR3 region: CASSQRENTESFF. At the DNA level, the sequence is TGTGCCAGCTCCCAACGGGAGAACACTGAATCTTTCTTT. This chain is built from TRBV19 and TRBJ1-1; the D gene cannot be named for sure. The CDR3 spans 13 residues, from the cysteine through the phenylalanine. Only the CDR3 DNA stays, 39 bases, in frame from base 1. Taken from the germline V gene (reference sequence), the CDR1 and CDR2 loops are LNHDA and SQIVND.